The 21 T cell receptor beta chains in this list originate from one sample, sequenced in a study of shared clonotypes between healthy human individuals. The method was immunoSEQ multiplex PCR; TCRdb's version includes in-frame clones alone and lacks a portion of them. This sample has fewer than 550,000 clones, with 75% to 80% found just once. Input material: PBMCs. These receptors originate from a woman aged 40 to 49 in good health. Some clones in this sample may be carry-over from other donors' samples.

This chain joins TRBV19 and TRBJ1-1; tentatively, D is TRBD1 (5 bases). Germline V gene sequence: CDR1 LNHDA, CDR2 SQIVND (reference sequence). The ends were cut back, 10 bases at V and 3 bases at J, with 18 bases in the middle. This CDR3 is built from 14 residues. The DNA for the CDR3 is TGTGCCACCTCTGTCTTTTCGGGGCACACTGAAGCTTTCTTT. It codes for CATSVFSGHTEAFF.

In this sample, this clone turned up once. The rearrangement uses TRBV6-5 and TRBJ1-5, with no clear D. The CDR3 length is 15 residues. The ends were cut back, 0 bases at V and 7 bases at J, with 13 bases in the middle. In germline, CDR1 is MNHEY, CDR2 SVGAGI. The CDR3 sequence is CASSYSLGIGQPQHF. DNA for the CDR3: TGTGCCAGCAGTTACTCGTTAGGGATCGGACAGCCCCAGCATTTT.

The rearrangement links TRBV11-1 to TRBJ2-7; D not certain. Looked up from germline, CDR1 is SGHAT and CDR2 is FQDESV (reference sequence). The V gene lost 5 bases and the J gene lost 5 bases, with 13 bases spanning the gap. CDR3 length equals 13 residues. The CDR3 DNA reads TGTGCCAGCAGCGCCCGTGTGAAGAACGAGCAGTACTTC. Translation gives CASSARVKNEQYF.

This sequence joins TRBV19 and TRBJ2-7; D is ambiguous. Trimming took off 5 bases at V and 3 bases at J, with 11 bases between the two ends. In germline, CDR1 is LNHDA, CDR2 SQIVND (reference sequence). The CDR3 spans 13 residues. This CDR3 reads CASSATISYEQYF. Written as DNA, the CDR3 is TGTGCCAGTAGTGCTACGATCAGCTACGAGCAGTACTTC.

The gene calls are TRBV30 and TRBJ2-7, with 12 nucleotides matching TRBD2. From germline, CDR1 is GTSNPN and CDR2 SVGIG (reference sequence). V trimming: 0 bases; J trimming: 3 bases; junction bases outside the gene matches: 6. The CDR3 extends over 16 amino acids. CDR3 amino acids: CAWSVRLAGAIYEQYF. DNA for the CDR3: TGTGCCTGGAGTGTGAGACTAGCGGGAGCTATCTACGAGCAGTACTTC.

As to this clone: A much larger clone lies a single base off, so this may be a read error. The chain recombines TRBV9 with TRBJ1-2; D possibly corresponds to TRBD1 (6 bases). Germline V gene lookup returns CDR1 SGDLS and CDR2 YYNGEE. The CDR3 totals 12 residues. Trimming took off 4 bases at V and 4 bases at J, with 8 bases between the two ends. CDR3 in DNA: TGTGCCAGCAGCCGAGGGGGCTATGGCTACACCTTC. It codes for CASSRGGYGYTF. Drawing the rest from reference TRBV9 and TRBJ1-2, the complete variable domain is DSGVTQTPKHLITATGQRVTLRCSPRSGDLSVYWYQQSLDQGLQFLIQYYNGEERAKGNILERFSAQQFPDLHSELNLSSLELGDSALYFCASSRGGYGYTFGSGTRLTVV.

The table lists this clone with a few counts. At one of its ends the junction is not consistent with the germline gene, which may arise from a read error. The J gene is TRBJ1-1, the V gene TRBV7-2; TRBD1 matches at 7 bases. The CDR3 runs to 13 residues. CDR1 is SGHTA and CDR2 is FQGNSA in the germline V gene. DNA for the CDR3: TGTGCCAGCAGCCCAGGGGGAGTGGCTGAAGCTTCCTTT. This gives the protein CASSPGGVAEASF.

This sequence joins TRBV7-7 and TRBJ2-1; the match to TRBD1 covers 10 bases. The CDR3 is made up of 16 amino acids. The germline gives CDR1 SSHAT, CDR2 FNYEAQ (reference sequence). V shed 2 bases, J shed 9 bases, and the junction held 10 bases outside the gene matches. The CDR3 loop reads CASSLLGTGAVSEQFF. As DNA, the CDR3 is TGTGCCAGCAGCTTACTTGGGACAGGGGCTGTAAGTGAGCAGTTCTTC.

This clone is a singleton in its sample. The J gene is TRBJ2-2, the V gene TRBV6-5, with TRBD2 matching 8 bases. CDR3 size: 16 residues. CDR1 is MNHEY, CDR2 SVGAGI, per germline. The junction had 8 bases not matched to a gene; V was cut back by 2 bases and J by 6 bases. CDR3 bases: TGTGCCAGCAGTTACGTTATAGCGGGGCCACCCGGGGAGCTGTTTTTT. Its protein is CASSYVIAGPPGELFF.

This CDR3 reads CASSQRSGGPPNIQYF. The CDR3 DNA reads TGTGCCAGCAGCCAACGGTCGGGAGGGCCGCCAAACATTCAGTACTTC. The chain links TRBV4-2 to TRBJ2-4, with 8 bases aligning to TRBD2. V dropped 2 bases and J dropped 6; count of bases not matched to a gene: 9. CDR3 length: 16 amino acids. Germline V gene data show CDR1 as LGHNA and CDR2 as YNFKEQ.

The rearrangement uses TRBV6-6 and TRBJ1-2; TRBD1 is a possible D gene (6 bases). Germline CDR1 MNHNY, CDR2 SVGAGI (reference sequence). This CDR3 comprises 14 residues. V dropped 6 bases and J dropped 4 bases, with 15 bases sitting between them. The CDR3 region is CASREQGRSYGYTF. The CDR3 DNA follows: TGTGCCAGCAGGGAACAGGGTCGGTCCTATGGCTACACCTTC.

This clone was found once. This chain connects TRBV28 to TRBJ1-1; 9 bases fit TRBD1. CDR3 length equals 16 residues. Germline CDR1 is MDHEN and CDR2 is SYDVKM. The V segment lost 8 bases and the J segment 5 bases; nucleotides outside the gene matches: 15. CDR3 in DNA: TGTGCCAGCTCATCAGGGGACAGGGTATTGGGGACTGAAGCTTTCTTT. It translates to CASSSGDRVLGTEAFF.

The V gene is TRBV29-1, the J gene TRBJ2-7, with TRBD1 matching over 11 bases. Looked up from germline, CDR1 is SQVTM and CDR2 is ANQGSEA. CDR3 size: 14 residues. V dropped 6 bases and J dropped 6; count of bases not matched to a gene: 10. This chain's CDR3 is CSVTTGTGGVEQYF. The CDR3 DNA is TGCAGCGTCACTACCGGGACAGGGGGTGTCGAGCAGTACTTC.

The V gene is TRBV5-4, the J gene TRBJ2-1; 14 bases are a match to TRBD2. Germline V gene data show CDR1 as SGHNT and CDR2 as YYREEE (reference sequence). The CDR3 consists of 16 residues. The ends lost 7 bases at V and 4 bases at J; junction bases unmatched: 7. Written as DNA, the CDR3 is TGTGCCAGCGGCCCAGGGACTAGCGGGGGTTACAATGAGCAGTTCTTC. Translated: CASGPGTSGGYNEQFF.

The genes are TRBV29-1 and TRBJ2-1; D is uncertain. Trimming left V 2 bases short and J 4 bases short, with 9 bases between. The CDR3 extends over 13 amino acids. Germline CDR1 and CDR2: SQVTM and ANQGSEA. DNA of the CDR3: TGCAGCGTTGAACAGACTTGGTACAATGAGCAGTTCTTC. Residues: CSVEQTWYNEQFF.

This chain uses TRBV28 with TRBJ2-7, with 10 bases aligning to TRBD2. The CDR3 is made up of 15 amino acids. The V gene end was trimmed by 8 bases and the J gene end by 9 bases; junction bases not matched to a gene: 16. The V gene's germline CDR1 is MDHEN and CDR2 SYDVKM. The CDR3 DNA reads TGTGCCAGCTTCTCAGGAGGGCTAGCGGGAGTTGGGCAGTACTTC. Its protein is CASFSGGLAGVGQYF.

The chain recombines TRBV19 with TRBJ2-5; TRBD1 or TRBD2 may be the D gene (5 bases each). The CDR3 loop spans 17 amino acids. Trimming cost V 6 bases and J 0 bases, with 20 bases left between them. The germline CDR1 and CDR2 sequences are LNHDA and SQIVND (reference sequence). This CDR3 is CASRGTRGDSYQETQYF. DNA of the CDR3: TGTGCCAGTAGGGGGACGAGGGGAGACTCGTACCAAGAGACCCAGTACTTC.

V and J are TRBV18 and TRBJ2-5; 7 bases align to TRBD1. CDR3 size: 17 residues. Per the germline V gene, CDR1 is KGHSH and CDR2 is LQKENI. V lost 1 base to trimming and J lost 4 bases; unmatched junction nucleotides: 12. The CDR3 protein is CASSPRSTGALGETQYF. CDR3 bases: TGTGCCAGCTCACCACGTAGTACAGGGGCTTTGGGAGAGACCCAGTACTTC.

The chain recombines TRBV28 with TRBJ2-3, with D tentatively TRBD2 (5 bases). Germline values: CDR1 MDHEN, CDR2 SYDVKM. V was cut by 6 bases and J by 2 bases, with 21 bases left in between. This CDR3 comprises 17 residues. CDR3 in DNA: TGTGCCAGCAGCCCCCGGGATCACTCCACATTCACAGATACGCAGTATTTT. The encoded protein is CASSPRDHSTFTDTQYF.

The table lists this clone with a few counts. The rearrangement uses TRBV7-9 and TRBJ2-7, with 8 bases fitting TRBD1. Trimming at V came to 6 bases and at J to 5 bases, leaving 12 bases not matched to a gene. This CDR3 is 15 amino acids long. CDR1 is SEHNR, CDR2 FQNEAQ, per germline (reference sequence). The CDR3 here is CASSPPRQGRNEQYF. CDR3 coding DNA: TGTGCCAGCAGTCCACCTAGACAGGGGCGGAACGAGCAGTACTTC.

CDR3 in amino acids: CASSLGTGIGEQYF. CDR3 nucleotide sequence: TGTGCCAGCAGCTTGGGGACAGGGATCGGCGAGCAGTACTTC. This chain joins TRBV11-3 and TRBJ2-7; TRBD1 agrees at 9 bases. CDR1 and CDR2 (germline): SGHNT, YENEEA. CDR3 length equals 14 residues. The J segment lost 6 bases and the V segment lost 3 bases, leaving 6 bases of the junction unmatched.